The sequence of this T cell receptor (beta chain) was determined in a study of T cells after yellow fever vaccination. Broader study findings: Re-detected after boosting: most primary clones, 96% of CD4 and 88% of CD8.

This clonotype was seen at least ten times. What it binds is not known. Universal primer sites and UMIs were introduced during 5'RACE template-switching synthesis of TCR cDNA. TCRdb redid the calling of the 5' RACE reads with MiXCR, one entry per CDR3 protein. The sample consists of some 250,000 distinct CDR3 sequences, 6.9% of them appearing once. The CDR3 runs to 16 residues. The V end was cut by 0 bases, the J end by 4 bases, with 14 bases between. CDR1 is LGHNA, CDR2 YSLEER, per germline. The sequence derives from a man aged 25-45 years who received the YFV17D yellow fever vaccine. This sample comprised CD4+ T cells sorted from PBMCs, obtained 15 days after the yellow fever booster vaccination. V and J are TRBV4-3 and TRBJ2-3; D might be TRBD2 (6 bases). Written as DNA, the CDR3 is TGCGCCAGCAGCCAAGAATCTGCGGGATCCGCAGATACGCAGTATTTT. Protein sequence: CASSQESAGSADTQYF.